This is a list of T cell receptor beta chains from one sample in a study of shared clonotypes between healthy human individuals. TCRdb keeps only in-frame clones here, not all; method: immunoSEQ multiplex PCR. The sample carries approximately 2.4 million clones, approximately 96% recorded once. Sequences were obtained from naive CD4+ T cells sorted from blood. The receptors originated from a young man in good health. The CDR3 runs from the conserved cysteine through the conserved F or W. A D gene is named only where the DNA matches it firmly. Rows give clone size only sometimes, using once, few, many, or a class for an expanded clone.

d_call clone_size j_call v_call cdr3_nt cdr3_aa
- - TRBJ1-4 TRBV18 TGTGCCAGCTCACCCCAACGACTTAATGAAAAACTGTTTTTT CASSPQRLNEKLFF
TRBD1 - TRBJ2-7 TRBV5-6 TGTGCCAGCAGCGGAACCGGGACAGTCCCTGGCGAGCAGTACTTC CASSGTGTVPGEQYF
- - TRBJ2-7 TRBV5-1 TGCGCCAGCAGCTTATGGGGGAGCGACTCCTACGAGCAGTACTTC CASSLWGSDSYEQYF
- - TRBJ2-2 TRBV12-5 TGTGCTAGTGGTGTGAGGTTGGGGCCCGGGGAGCTGTTTTTT CASGVRLGPGELFF
TRBD2 - TRBJ2-1 TRBV6-5 TGTGCCAGCAGCGTAGCGGGAGGACACAATGAGCAGTTCTTC CASSVAGGHNEQFF
- - TRBJ2-3 TRBV2 TGTGCCTGGCTTCGGGGCCGAACAGATACGCAGTATTTT CAWLRGRTDTQYF
TRBD1 - TRBJ1-5 TRBV19 TGTGCCAGTAGTATCGGGACAGGGAATCAGCCCCAGCATTTT CASSIGTGNQPQHF
- - TRBJ2-2 TRBV7-6 TGTGCCAGCAGCTTAGAACAGAACACCGGGGAGCTGTTTTTT CASSLEQNTGELFF
- - TRBJ1-2 TRBV5-1 TGCGCCAGCAGCTGGGCCGATCGTAACTATGGCTACACCTTC CASSWADRNYGYTF
- - TRBJ1-5 TRBV19 TGTGCCAGTAGTTCCCGGTCCAGGGCTTTAAATCAGCCCCAGCATTTT CASSSRSRALNQPQHF
- - TRBJ2-1 TRBV15 TGTGCCACCAGACGTCCCGGCTCGTACAATGAGCAGTTCTTC CATRRPGSYNEQFF
- - TRBJ2-5 TRBV10-3 TGTGCCATCAGTGAGTGGGGGGGCTTGGAAAGTCGGCCGGTATACTTC CAISEWGGLESRPVYF
TRBD2 - TRBJ2-1 TRBV7-6 TGTGCCAGCAGCTCGAGCGGGAGTGCTAATGAGCAGTTCTTC CASSSSGSANEQFF
- - TRBJ1-4 TRBV2 TGTGCCAGCAGCCCCCCCGGGCCCGATGAAAAACTGTTTTTT CASSPPGPDEKLFF
TRBD1 - TRBJ1-2 TRBV11-2 TGTGCCAGCAGCTTGATACAGGGGGCACACTATGGCTACACCTTC CASSLIQGAHYGYTF
- - TRBJ1-6 TRBV2 TGTGCCAGCAGTATCGCAGGTGACTATAATTCACCCCTCCACTTT CASSIAGDYNSPLHF
- - TRBJ1-6 TRBV25-1 TGTGCCAGCGCGCCCGGGGGCTCCTATAATTCACCCCTCCACTTT CASAPGGSYNSPLHF
- few TRBJ1-6 TRBV4-1 TGCGCCAGCAGCCAAGTGGGAAAGGGCGATAATTCACCCCTCCACTTT CASSQVGKGDNSPLHF
TRBD1 - TRBJ2-2 TRBV5-8 TGTGCCAGCAGCTTGACAGGGGCGAACACCGGGGAGCTGTTTTTT CASSLTGANTGELFF
- - TRBJ2-1 TRBV28 TGTGCCAGCAAGGACTACAATGAGCAGTTCTTC CASKDYNEQFF
- once TRBJ2-3 TRBV9 TGTGCCAGCAGCGTAGAGGAAAGAAATACGCAGTATTTT CASSVEERNTQYF
- - TRBJ2-5 TRBV7-9 TGTGCCAGCAGCTTAGACCCTAAGGAGACCCAGTACTTC CASSLDPKETQYF
- - TRBJ2-1 TRBV29-1 TGCAGCGTTGAGCCCATGGTCTTTCCGAATGAGCAGTTCTTC CSVEPMVFPNEQFF
- - TRBJ2-5 TRBV15 TGTGCCACCAGCAGAGTCGGGGGCAGGGAGACCCAGTACTTC CATSRVGGRETQYF
- - TRBJ1-2 TRBV6-5 TGTGCCAGCAGTTACGGGCGAGACTATGGCTACACCTTC CASSYGRDYGYTF
- - TRBJ1-6 TRBV18 TGTGCCAGCTCACCGGGCCTTGACTATAATTCACCCCTCCACTTT CASSPGLDYNSPLHF
TRBD2 - TRBJ2-3 TRBV10-3 TGTGCCATCAGCGAGCGGGAGGGCATAGATACGCAGTATTTT CAISEREGIDTQYF
- - TRBJ1-1 TRBV7-2 TGTGCCAGCAGCTTGAGGGCTGAAGCTTTCTTT CASSLRAEAFF
- - TRBJ1-3 TRBV6-5 TGTGCCAGCAGGGGTCCTGGAAACACCATATATTTT CASRGPGNTIYF
- - TRBJ2-7 TRBV9 TGTGCCAGCAGCGCCCGTTCTTCGATGGGCGAGCAGTACTTC CASSARSSMGEQYF
TRBD1 - TRBJ1-1 TRBV19 TGTGCCAGTAGCCGACAGGGAGAAGCTTTCTTT CASSRQGEAFF
- - TRBJ1-1 TRBV5-1 TGCGCCAGCAGCCTGGTGGCAGAGAACACTGAAGCTTTCTTT CASSLVAENTEAFF
- few TRBJ2-2 TRBV9 TGTGCCAGCAGCGTAGACGGCGGGGGCAACACCGGGGAGCTGTTTTTT CASSVDGGGNTGELFF
- - TRBJ1-2 TRBV10-3 TGTGCCATCAGGGATCTCTTGGGGGAGGGCAACTATGGCTACACCTTC CAIRDLLGEGNYGYTF
- - TRBJ1-6 TRBV7-9 TGTGCCAGCAGCTTAGTGCGGGCCCTCCACTTT CASSLVRALHF
TRBD2 - TRBJ2-1 TRBV5-1 TGCGCCAGCAGCCTCCTGACTAGCATGAATGAGCAGTTCTTC CASSLLTSMNEQFF
- - TRBJ2-5 TRBV2 TGTGCCAGCAGGGCCCCACCCACGGAGACCCAGTACTTC CASRAPPTETQYF
- - TRBJ1-2 TRBV2 TGTGCCAGCAGTAACGCGCAAAACTACTATGGCTACACCTTC CASSNAQNYYGYTF
- - TRBJ2-7 TRBV6-5 TGTGCCAGCAGTTACTCTTGGGATAGCTCCTACGAGCAGTACTTC CASSYSWDSSYEQYF
- - TRBJ2-2 TRBV25-1 TGTGCCAGCAGCCGGGACACTACCACCGGGGAGCTGTTTTTT CASSRDTTTGELFF
TRBD1 - TRBJ1-1 TRBV2 TGTGCCAGCAGGAGAACAGGGGGCCTTATGGGGGACACTGAAGCTTTCTTT CASRRTGGLMGDTEAFF
TRBD2 - TRBJ2-7 TRBV5-1 TGCGCCAGCAGCCGCGGGACTAGCGGAACTTACGAGCAGTACTTC CASSRGTSGTYEQYF
- - TRBJ2-3 TRBV5-1 TGCGCCAGCAGCTTGGAGGAGGGTGTTGATACGCAGTATTTT CASSLEEGVDTQYF
- - TRBJ1-3 TRBV19 TGTGCCAGTACTACGGACAGTCTCTCTGGAAACACCATATATTTT CASTTDSLSGNTIYF
TRBD1 - TRBJ1-5 TRBV30 TGTGCCTGGAGAGCAAGAGGACAGGGCAAGAATCAGCCCCAGCATTTT CAWRARGQGKNQPQHF
- - TRBJ2-5 TRBV11-2 TGTGCCAGCAGCTTACAGAGTTGGTACCAAGAGACCCAGTACTTC CASSLQSWYQETQYF